These 16 T cell receptor beta chains were all obtained from the same sample, sequenced in a study of blood T cell repertoires in COVID-19 (dated by TCRdb to 2019 to 2021). The library was prepared using the immunoSEQ multiplex PCR assay. Not all clones reach the TCRdb copy of this immuneACCESS table, which keeps in-frame sequences only. Checked studies attribute under half of the gap to unresolved V genes and leave the rest unexplained. This sample lists 250,000 to 300,000 clones; 90% to 95% were detected once. About 1.2% of the sample is taken by the ten largest. Sequencing input: PBMCs or T cells enriched from blood (not recorded which). These receptor sequences come from a human donor in a cohort exposed to, infected with or recovered from COVID-19 (not recorded which). The donor label of this sample is uncertain.

The V and J genes are TRBV6-5 and TRBJ1-3; 7 bases fit TRBD1. V shed 5 bases, J shed 2 bases, and the junction held 3 bases outside the gene matches. The CDR3 is made up of 14 amino acids. In germline, CDR1 is MNHEY, CDR2 SVGAGI. The CDR3 sequence is CASSRQGAGNTIYF. The CDR3 bases are TGTGCCAGCAGTCGACAGGGTGCTGGAAACACCATATATTTT.

Only a few counts were recorded for this clone. CDR3 residues: CASSEHPAPGLLAEQYF. Here the CDR3 DNA reads TGTGCCAGCAGTGAACATCCCGCCCCGGGACTCCTCGCCGAGCAGTACTTC. This rearrangement joins TRBV6-1 to TRBJ2-7; D perhaps matches TRBD2 (6 bases). Trimming took off 2 bases at V and 6 bases at J, with 23 bases between the two ends. Germline CDR1 and CDR2: MNHNS and SASEGT. The CDR3 is 17 residues long.

The chain is built from TRBV28 and TRBJ2-7; 7 bases align to TRBD1. This CDR3 is built from 15 residues. Trimming removed 5 bases from V and 0 bases from J; junction bases left unmatched: 7. Germline V CDR1 and CDR2: MDHEN, SYDVKM. CDR3 in DNA: TGTGCCAGCAGTCCCACAGGGGCACACTCCTACGAGCAGTACTTC. Its translation is CASSPTGAHSYEQYF.

This chain connects TRBV5-1 to TRBJ2-5; D remains ambiguous. The germline V and J ends were trimmed by 0 bases and 5 bases, with 8 bases remaining between them. CDR3 length: 13 amino acids. CDR1 and CDR2 from the germline V gene are SGHRS and YFSETQ. This CDR3 is CASSLEHIETQYF. The CDR3 DNA reads TGCGCCAGCAGCTTGGAACATATCGAGACCCAGTACTTC.

On this clone itself: At the DNA level, this CDR3 is encoded by other sequences in the same sample as well. The V and J genes are TRBV4-3 and TRBJ1-2; TRBD1 matches at 11 bases. The V segment lost 3 bases and the J segment 1 base; nucleotides outside the gene matches: 1. From germline, CDR1 is LGHNA and CDR2 YSLEER. This CDR3 is 15 amino acids long. The CDR3 nucleotides are TGCGCCAGCAGCCAGGGGACAGGGGGTAACTATGGCTACACCTTC. Its protein is CASSQGTGGNYGYTF.

V gene TRBV25-1 combines with J gene TRBJ1-2, with 10 bases that match TRBD1. Trimming cost V 3 bases and J 5 bases; bases outside gene matches: 0. The CDR3 consists of 13 residues. The germline V gene has CDR1 MGHDK and CDR2 SYGVNS. The CDR3 DNA follows: TGTGCCAGCAGTGAGGGACAGGGGTATGGCTACACCTTC. It specifies CASSEGQGYGYTF.

A single count supports this clone. V is TRBV4-1 and J is TRBJ2-5, with 7 bases lining up with TRBD1. The germline V gene encodes CDR1 MGHRA and CDR2 YSYEKL. V lost 0 bases, J lost 5 bases, and 3 bases stayed unmatched. The CDR3 has 14 residues. CDR3 bases: TGCGCCAGCAGCCAAGAGTCACAGGGGGAGACCCAGTACTTC. This encodes CASSQESQGETQYF.

CDR3 sequence reads: CASSQPRRGNEQFF. CDR3 sequence (DNA): TGCGCCAGCAGCCAACCCCGGAGAGGGAATGAGCAGTTCTTC. The chain uses TRBV4-1 and TRBJ2-1; D may be TRBD2 (5 bases). CDR1 is MGHRA and CDR2 is YSYEKL in the germline V gene. The CDR3 sequence is 14 residues long. The germline V and J ends were trimmed by 2 bases and 7 bases, with 12 bases remaining between them.

The chain has TRBV7-2 and TRBJ2-7, with 10 bases matching TRBD2. The CDR3 sequence is 15 residues long. Germline CDR1 is SGHTA and CDR2 is FQGNSA. V shed 5 bases and J 0 bases; nucleotides not matched to a gene: 4. CDR3 DNA: TGTGCCAGCAGCGAGACTAGCGGGTACTCCTACGAGCAGTACTTC. This codes for CASSETSGYSYEQYF. Complete variable domain (other parts from reference TRBV7-2 and TRBJ2-7): GAGVSQSPSNKVTEKGKDVELRCDPISGHTALYWYRQSLGQGLEFLIYFQGNSAPDKSGLPSDRFSAERTGGSVSTLTIQRTQQEDSAVYLCASSETSGYSYEQYFGPGTRLTVT.

The rearrangement joins TRBV18 to TRBJ2-3, with TRBD2 as a possible D gene (6 bases). Germline CDR1 reads KGHSH; CDR2 reads LQKENI. This CDR3 spans 15 amino acids. V lost 4 bases to trimming and J lost 4 bases, with 15 bases between them. The CDR3 nucleotides are TGTGCCAGCTCACGCGGGGTCGAGGAGGCAGATACGCAGTATTTT. Translated, it gives CASSRGVEEADTQYF.

J is TRBJ1-1 and V is TRBV4-3; the D gene is possibly TRBD1 (5 bases). V was trimmed by 3 bases and J by 4 bases, leaving 18 bases between them. This CDR3 spans 16 amino acids. Germline CDR1 reads LGHNA; CDR2 reads YSLEER. The CDR3 loop reads CASSQAPLDGGTEAFF. In nucleotides, the CDR3 is TGCGCCAGCAGCCAGGCTCCCCTTGACGGGGGCACTGAAGCTTTCTTT.

The chain joins TRBV6-1 to TRBJ2-2; 8 nucleotides match TRBD2. With V trimmed by 3 bases and J by 3 bases, 6 bases remained unmatched. This CDR3 has 16 residues. The V gene's germline CDR1 is MNHNS and CDR2 SASEGT. The CDR3 DNA follows: TGTGCCAGCAGTGATCCGCGGGGGGCCTACACCGGGGAGCTGTTTTTT. Protein: CASSDPRGAYTGELFF.

The chain combines TRBV18 with TRBJ1-1; a weak D match, TRBD1 (5 bases). This CDR3 is built from 14 residues. Germline-derived CDR1 and CDR2 are KGHSH and LQKENI. Trimming took off 4 bases at V and 1 base at J, with 10 bases between the two ends. In nucleotides, the CDR3 is TGTGCCAGCTCACTCGACAGCCAGAACACTGAAGCTTTCTTT. Its translation: CASSLDSQNTEAFF.

This sequence joins TRBV3-1 (or the pseudogene TRBV3-2) and TRBJ2-7; 10 bases are a match to TRBD1. J lost 3 bases, V lost 4 bases, and 6 bases had no gene match. Germline-derived CDR1 and CDR2 are LGHDT and YNNKEL (reference sequence). This CDR3 comprises 15 residues. The CDR3 DNA reads as TGTGCCAGCAGCCCTGGGACAGGGGCGTTCTACGAGCAGTACTTC. Residues: CASSPGTGAFYEQYF.

This chain links TRBV19 with TRBJ1-2; 7 positions match TRBD1. The V segment lost 10 bases and the J segment 1 base; nucleotides outside the gene matches: 3. Germline CDR1 and CDR2: LNHDA and SQIVND (reference sequence). The length of the CDR3 is 12 residues. CDR3: CATRQGNYGYTF. The CDR3 region has the DNA TGTGCCACCCGACAGGGTAACTATGGCTACACCTTC.

The rearrangement joins TRBV27 to TRBJ2-2; D is undetermined. The germline gives CDR1 MNHEY, CDR2 SMNVEV (reference sequence). Between the trimmed V and J ends, which lost 3 bases and 0 bases, there was a span of 11 bases. This CDR3 contains 16 residues. CDR3 residues: CASSFSLGSNTGELFF. DNA of the CDR3: TGTGCCAGCAGTTTCTCGCTCGGGTCGAACACCGGGGAGCTGTTTTTT.